What follows describes a single TCR beta chain. Its cognate antigen is unknown. The data originate from a study of post-analysis software for immune sequencing data. The wider study: The study covered relapsing-remitting, secondary progressive and progressive-relapsing courses of multiple sclerosis.

Carried by the TCR beta cDNA libraries were unique molecular identifiers. TCRdb re-called the PCR reads through MiXCR, storing one row per CDR3 protein. The top ten hold over 10% of the sample, which has a few hundred thousand distinct CDR3 sequences, about a third seen once. General study findings and limits: When patients were compared with controls, a handful of TRBV segments were more frequent, TRBV5-6, TRBV5-1 and TRBV20-1 among them. For normalized Chao1 diversity, multiple sclerosis patients scored significantly lower than controls did. F measure showed strong co-clustering of same-batch samples.

CDR3 length: 15 amino acids. The V segment lost 6 bases and the J segment 0 bases; nucleotides outside the gene matches: 3. The V gene's germline CDR1 is MNHEY and CDR2 SMNVEV (reference sequence). The chain carries TRBV27 and TRBJ2-2, with 8 bases fitting TRBD1. Sequencing used blood. This TCR was sampled from a girl aged 5-17 years with multiple sclerosis. CDR3 amino acids: CASRMTGANTGELFF. DNA of the CDR3: TGTGCCAGCAGGATGACAGGGGCGAACACCGGGGAGCTGTTTTTT.